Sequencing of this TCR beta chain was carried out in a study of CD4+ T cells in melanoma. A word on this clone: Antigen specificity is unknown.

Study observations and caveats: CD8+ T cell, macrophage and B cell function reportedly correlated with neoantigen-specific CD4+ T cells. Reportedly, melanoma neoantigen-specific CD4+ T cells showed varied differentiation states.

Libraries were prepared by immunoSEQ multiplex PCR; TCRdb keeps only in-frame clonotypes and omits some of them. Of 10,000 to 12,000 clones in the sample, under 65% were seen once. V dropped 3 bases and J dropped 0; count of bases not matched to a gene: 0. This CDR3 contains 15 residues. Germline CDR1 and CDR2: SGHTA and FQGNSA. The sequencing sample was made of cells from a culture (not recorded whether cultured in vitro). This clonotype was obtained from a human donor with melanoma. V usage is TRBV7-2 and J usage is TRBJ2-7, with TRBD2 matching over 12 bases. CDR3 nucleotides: TGTGCCAGCAGCTTGACTAGCGGGGGCTCCTACGAGCAGTACTTC. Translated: CASSLTSGGSYEQYF.